Listed below are T cell receptor beta chains from one sample, sequenced in a study of cytomegalovirus exposure and HLA in healthy donors. Method: immunoSEQ multiplex PCR; TCRdb's copy keeps in-frame clones and lacks some. The sample yields hundreds of thousands of clones, 86% seen once. The sequenced sample consisted of PBMCs. These TCRs come from a woman aged 30 to 39 in good health and CMV-seropositive. The conserved cysteine and the conserved F or W are not part of the CDR3 here. Fields, in order: J gene, V gene, D gene, CDR3 protein. A D gene is named only where the DNA matches it firmly.

J gene: TRBJ2-3; V gene: TRBV5-5; D gene: NA; CDR3 protein: ASSSLTTMDTQY
J gene: TRBJ2-3; V gene: TRBV4-1; D gene: TRBD1; CDR3 protein: ASSQHGTGEDTQY
J gene: TRBJ2-7; V gene: TRBV7-9; D gene: TRBD2; CDR3 protein: ASSPGLARSFEQY
J gene: TRBJ2-1; V gene: TRBV5-1; D gene: TRBD2; CDR3 protein: ASKLSGRDHEQF
J gene: TRBJ1-1; V gene: TRBV27; D gene: TRBD1; CDR3 protein: ASSLGQGVTEAF
J gene: TRBJ2-1; V gene: TRBV4-2; D gene: NA; CDR3 protein: ASSLDRRTYNEQF
J gene: TRBJ2-3; V gene: TRBV19; D gene: NA; CDR3 protein: ASSISYSTDTQY
J gene: TRBJ1-1; V gene: TRBV10-2; D gene: NA; CDR3 protein: ASSQEGLTEAF
J gene: TRBJ1-1; V gene: TRBV10-3; D gene: NA; CDR3 protein: ATETGLNTEAF
J gene: TRBJ2-3; V gene: TRBV27; D gene: TRBD1; CDR3 protein: ASRRTGDVPQY
J gene: TRBJ2-3; V gene: TRBV5-4; D gene: NA; CDR3 protein: ASSSGQGKTDTQY
J gene: TRBJ2-7; V gene: TRBV18; D gene: NA; CDR3 protein: ASSPSGTYEQY
J gene: TRBJ2-7; V gene: TRBV4-2; D gene: NA; CDR3 protein: ASSQDRGDSYEQY
J gene: TRBJ2-7; V gene: TRBV29-1; D gene: NA; CDR3 protein: SVGLSTVSYEQY
J gene: TRBJ2-7; V gene: TRBV7-9; D gene: TRBD1; CDR3 protein: ASSDRTGGEEQY
J gene: TRBJ2-7; V gene: TRBV27; D gene: TRBD1; CDR3 protein: ASRPPGQGNSGDEQY
J gene: TRBJ2-3; V gene: TRBV7-6; D gene: NA; CDR3 protein: AGTDTQYFGPGVDTQY
J gene: TRBJ2-2; V gene: TRBV6-6; D gene: TRBD1; CDR3 protein: ASRQGATGELF
J gene: TRBJ2-7; V gene: TRBV11-3; D gene: NA; CDR3 protein: ASSKTTTEQY
J gene: TRBJ1-1; V gene: TRBV6-5; D gene: TRBD1; CDR3 protein: ASGTGRGTEAF